This T cell receptor beta chain was identified in a study of cytomegalovirus exposure and HLA in healthy donors. The CDR3 is 14 amino acids. Germline V gene lookup returns CDR1 SGHNT and CDR2 YENEEA. Between the trimmed V and J ends, which lost 1 base and 1 base, there was a span of 7 bases. Data came from immunoSEQ multiplex PCR; TCRdb stores just in-frame clones and leaves some out. The repertoire has some 270,000 clones, 80% to 90% of them found once; the top ten carry 0.95% to 1.1%. Material: PBMCs. The sequence came from a woman between 18 and 29 years old in good health and CMV-seronegative. The chain employs TRBV11-3 and TRBJ1-1; D call uncertain. CDR3 DNA: TGTGCCAGCAGCTTAGTAGCAAAGAACACTGAAGCTTTCTTT. Its protein product is CASSLVAKNTEAFF.